What follows are 2 T cell receptor beta chains derived from one specimen sequenced in a study of response to subunit inactivated influenza vaccine. Via MiXCR, TCRdb re-called the RT-PCR reads, giving one row per CDR3 protein. The sample holds roughly 700,000 distinct CDR3 sequences, about 15% seen once. The specimen was PBMCs from blood, collected 14 to 15 days before vaccination. All receptors come from a man aged 50-60 years who received an inactivated influenza vaccine.

This clonotype was seen only a few times. J is TRBJ1-1 and V is TRBV12-3 or TRBV12-4, with no clear D. The V end was cut by 2 bases, the J end by 7 bases, with 11 bases between. The CDR3 contains 13 residues. DNA for the CDR3: TGTGCCAGCAGTTTATCTCTCCGCTATGAAGCTTTCTTT. Translation gives CASSLSLRYEAFF.

This clonotype has only a few counts. This chain joins TRBV6-1 and TRBJ2-7; tentative D call: TRBD1 (6 bases). V lost 7 bases to trimming and J lost 4 bases, with 26 bases between them. The germline V gene has CDR1 MNHNS and CDR2 SASEGT. The CDR3 is 17 amino acids. The CDR3 loop reads CASIKGQAGIRGYEQYF. The DNA for the CDR3 is TGTGCCAGCATCAAGGGACAAGCCGGGATTAGGGGGTACGAGCAGTACTTC.